Below, 19 T cell receptor beta chains from the same sample are listed, as sequenced in a study of regulatory T cells in long-lasting Graves disease. Both iRepertoire HTBI primers and Arm-PCR of CDR3 regions were used to build the TCR beta libraries. TCRdb processed the multiplex PCR reads anew with MiXCR; each CDR3 protein has one entry. The sample lists approximately 400,000 distinct CDR3 sequences; about 16% were seen once. Time point described: newly diagnosed GD, antithyroid drugs for less than 3 months. PBMC RNA was the source of the TCR library. In addition, the sample was reused for a study of T cells in Graves' hyperthyroidism and ophthalmopathy.

Source: peripheral blood mononuclear cells (PBMCs), taken at new diagnosis, from a patient treated with antithyroid drugs. All receptors come from a woman younger than 45 with Graves disease.

This clonotype was seen at least ten times. V and J are TRBV7-6 and TRBJ2-1, with D possibly matching TRBD2 (5 bases). Trimming took 5 bases from V and 2 from J, leaving 13 bases between them. CDR1 is SGHVS and CDR2 is FNYEAQ in the germline V gene. The CDR3 has 15 residues. As DNA, the CDR3 is TGTGCCAGCAGCCGCCAGAGCGGAGCCTACAATGAGCAGTTCTTC. This gives the protein CASSRQSGAYNEQFF.

This sequence joins TRBV19 and TRBJ2-1; 16 bases match TRBD2. The CDR3 is made up of 19 amino acids. The ends lost 5 bases at V and 3 bases at J; junction bases unmatched: 10. CDR1 and CDR2 (germline): LNHDA, SQIVND (reference sequence). The DNA for the CDR3 is TGTGCCAGTAGTTGGGGACTAGCGGGAGGGCGCCGGGTCTACAATGAGCAGTTCTTC. Translation: CASSWGLAGGRRVYNEQFF.

The chain couples TRBV25-1 to TRBJ1-5; 9 bases align to TRBD1. Germline loops: CDR1 MGHDK, CDR2 SYGVNS. J lost 6 bases, V lost 2 bases, and 2 bases had no gene match. CDR3 length: 14 residues. CDR3 nucleotides: TGTGCCAGCAGTGAAGGGACAGGGATTCAGCCCCAGCATTTT. Its protein is CASSEGTGIQPQHF.

This clonotype was seen at least ten times. The CDR3 region is CASSQVTASTDTQYF. The CDR3 DNA reads as TGTGCCAGCAGCCAAGTGACTGCTAGCACAGATACGCAGTATTTT. The V and J genes are TRBV3-1 and TRBJ2-3; D is ambiguous. Trimming stripped 1 base from V and 0 bases from J, with 8 bases between. The CDR3 covers 15 residues. CDR1 and CDR2 (germline): LGHDT, YNNKEL (reference sequence).

This clonotype was recorded a few times. V and J are TRBV6-5 and TRBJ2-3; D unresolved. Germline assignment: CDR1 MNHEY and CDR2 SVGAGI. This CDR3 comprises 14 residues. Deletions cut 0 bases from V and 4 bases from J, with 8 bases between. The CDR3 DNA reads TGTGCCAGCAGTTACTCGGGTGTAGCAGATACGCAGTATTTT. Translated, it gives CASSYSGVADTQYF.

The genes are TRBV19 and TRBJ2-7; 7 bases fit TRBD1. This CDR3 has 14 residues. Per germline, CDR1 LNHDA and CDR2 SQIVND (reference sequence). Germline trimming cut 6 bases from V and 7 bases from J; bases unmatched to any gene: 12. CDR3 bases: TGTGCCAGTAGCCCTGACAGGGCCGGGTCGGAGCAGTACTTC. As protein: CASSPDRAGSEQYF.

This clonotype was picked up many times. This chain connects TRBV24-1 to TRBJ1-4; unclear D gene. This CDR3 region has 19 residues. Between the trimmed V and J ends, which lost 2 bases and 4 bases, there was a span of 22 bases. Per germline, CDR1 KGHDR and CDR2 SFDVKD. The CDR3 nucleotides are TGTGCCACCAGTGATTCTCGCTGGACGGCTAGAGAGGGTAATGAAAAACTGTTTTTT. Its translation: CATSDSRWTAREGNEKLFF.

J is TRBJ1-4 and V is TRBV6-1; D remains unclear. CDR1 MNHNS and CDR2 SASEGT come from the germline V gene. This CDR3 contains 16 residues. V was trimmed by 5 bases and J by 3 bases, leaving 16 bases between them. The CDR3 DNA is TGTGCCAGCAGTCCGTTGGTCCGGAGGGCTAATGAAAAACTGTTTTTT. Translated, it gives CASSPLVRRANEKLFF.

This clonotype was seen many times. CDR3 loop: CATSGASGTINTDTQYF. The CDR3 DNA reads TGTGCCACCAGTGGGGCCTCCGGGACAATAAACACAGATACGCAGTATTTT. The V call is TRBV24-1, the J call TRBJ2-3; perhaps TRBD1 as D (6 bases). Trimming stripped 5 bases from V and 2 bases from J, with 19 bases between. Germline V gene data show CDR1 as KGHDR and CDR2 as SFDVKD. This CDR3 is 17 amino acids long.

This clonotype was seen repeatedly, ten times or more. The chain employs TRBV7-2 and TRBJ2-3; 8 bases agree with TRBD2. V lost 1 base and J lost 0; bases outside the gene matches: 3. This CDR3 contains 16 residues. Germline CDR1 SGHTA, CDR2 FQGNSA. CDR3 in amino acids: CASSLVLAESTDTQYF. The CDR3 DNA is TGTGCCAGCAGCTTAGTACTAGCGGAAAGCACAGATACGCAGTATTTT.

This clonotype was seen repeatedly, ten times or more. V and J are TRBV11-3 and TRBJ2-1, with 11 bases lining up with TRBD2. Germline lookup yields CDR1 SGHNT and CDR2 YENEEA. Trimming removed 6 bases from V and 6 bases from J; junction bases left unmatched: 7. The length of the CDR3 is 15 residues. Here the CDR3 DNA reads TGTGCCAGCAGGGACGTAGCGGGAGGGCCCAATGAGCAGTTCTTC. It specifies CASRDVAGGPNEQFF. The full variable domain, its missing parts supplied by reference TRBV11-3 and TRBJ2-1, is EAGVVQSPRYKIIEKKQPVAFWCNPISGHNTLYWYLQNLGQGPELLIRYENEEAVDDSQLPKDRFSAERLKGVDSTLKIQPAELGDSAVYLCASRDVAGGPNEQFFGPGTRLTVL.

This clonotype was recorded many times. The chain employs TRBV7-3 and TRBJ2-1; D not resolved. The CDR3 runs 13 residues. CDR1 and CDR2 (germline): SGHTA, FQGTGA. With 6 bases removed from V and 8 bases from J, the gap between germline ends came to 14 bases. For the CDR3, the DNA is TGTGCCAGCAGTGACCTAGGGCGGCATGAGCAGTTCTTC. This codes for CASSDLGRHEQFF.

Ten or more counts support this clonotype. The chain joins TRBV28 to TRBJ2-3; D is possibly TRBD2 (6 bases). This CDR3 has 16 amino acids. Per germline, CDR1 MDHEN and CDR2 SYDVKM. Deletions cut 4 bases from V and 3 bases from J, with 17 bases between. In DNA, the CDR3 is TGTGCCAGCAGTTCGGCCGGAAGCGGGCGGACAGATACGCAGTATTTT. Protein product: CASSSAGSGRTDTQYF. Supplemented by reference TRBV28 and TRBJ2-3, the full variable domain reads DVKVTQSSRYLVKRTGEKVFLECVQDMDHENMFWYRQDPGLGLRLIYFSYDVKMKEKGDIPEGYSVSREKKERFSLILESASTNQTSMYLCASSSAGSGRTDTQYFGPGTRLTVL.

The CDR3 region is CASSQVGRRWQGDTEAFF. In DNA, the CDR3 is TGTGCCAGCAGCCAAGTGGGGCGGCGGTGGCAAGGGGACACTGAAGCTTTCTTT. The rearrangement uses TRBV4-2 and TRBJ1-1; perhaps TRBD1 as D (5 bases). CDR1 and CDR2 from the germline V gene are LGHNA and YNFKEQ. V was pared by 1 base and J by 3 bases, with 21 bases between. CDR3 length: 18 residues.

V gene TRBV5-1 combines with J gene TRBJ2-1, with 9 bases aligning to TRBD2. There are 15 residues in the CDR3. With V trimmed by 4 bases and J by 8 bases, 10 bases remained unmatched. Germline CDR1 reads SGHRS; CDR2 reads YFSETQ. The CDR3 loop reads CASSLKGTSSDEQFF. For the CDR3, the DNA is TGCGCCAGCAGCCTTAAAGGGACTAGCAGTGATGAGCAGTTCTTC.

This clonotype was detected ten times or more. This rearrangement joins TRBV13 to TRBJ1-1; TRBD1 aligns across 8 bases. Germline values: CDR1 PRHDT, CDR2 FYEKMQ (reference sequence). The trim removed 1 base at V and 5 bases at J, leaving 6 bases unmatched. The CDR3 covers 15 residues. The CDR3 loop is CASSLDGQGGTEAFF. CDR3 DNA sequence: TGTGCCAGCAGCTTAGACGGACAGGGAGGTACTGAAGCTTTCTTT.

This clonotype was picked up a small number of times. CDR3: CASSLAVQGTYEQYF. The CDR3 nucleotides are TGCGCCAGCAGCTTGGCCGTACAGGGAACCTACGAGCAGTACTTC. J is TRBJ2-7 and V is TRBV5-1; D possibly corresponds to TRBD1 (6 bases). The CDR3 totals 15 residues. CDR1 SGHRS and CDR2 YFSETQ come from the germline V gene. Trimming took off 0 bases at V and 2 bases at J, with 12 bases between the two ends.

This clonotype was seen more than once but under ten times. The CDR3 sequence: CASSATGSTDTQYF. Here the CDR3 DNA reads TGTGCCAGCAGTGCAACAGGGAGCACAGATACGCAGTATTTT. The V call is TRBV2, the J call TRBJ2-3; a possible D gene is TRBD1 (6 bases). Looked up from germline, CDR1 is SNHLY and CDR2 is FYNNEI. V lost 4 bases, J lost 0 bases, and 8 bases lay in between. The length of the CDR3 is 14 residues.

At least ten counts were recorded for this clonotype. The chain uses TRBV6-1 and TRBJ2-1; 8 bases line up with TRBD2. After removal of 5 bases from V and 7 bases from J, the junction contained 13 bases not matched to a gene. The germline CDR1 and CDR2 sequences are MNHNS and SASEGT. This CDR3 is built from 16 residues. The CDR3 sequence: CASSHRAGGVGNEQFF. The CDR3 DNA is TGTGCCAGCAGTCACCGGGCGGGGGGCGTCGGGAATGAGCAGTTCTTC.